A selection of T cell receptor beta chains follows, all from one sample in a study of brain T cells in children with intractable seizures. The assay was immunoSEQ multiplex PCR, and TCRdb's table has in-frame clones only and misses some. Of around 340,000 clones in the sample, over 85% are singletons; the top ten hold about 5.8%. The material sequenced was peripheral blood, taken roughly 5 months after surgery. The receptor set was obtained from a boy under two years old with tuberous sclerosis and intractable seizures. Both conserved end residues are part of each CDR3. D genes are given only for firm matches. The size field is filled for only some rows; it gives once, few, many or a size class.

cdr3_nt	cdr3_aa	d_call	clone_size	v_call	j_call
TGTGCCAGCAGTTCCAGCTCTGGAAACACCATATATTTT	CASSSSSGNTIYF	.	once	TRBV2	TRBJ1-3
TGTGCCAGCAGCCAAAATCAGGGGACTAGCGGGAGTAGATACTTC	CASSQNQGTSGSRYF	TRBD2	.	TRBV3-1/TRBV3-2	TRBJ2-7
TGTGCCAGCAGCTTAGGCGGGGAAAGGTCCAATCAGCCCCAGCATTTT	CASSLGGERSNQPQHF	.	.	TRBV7-8	TRBJ1-5
TGCGCCAGCAGCTTGACCGGGACCCCTCCGTACAATGAGCAGTTCTTC	CASSLTGTPPYNEQFF	.	.	TRBV5-1	TRBJ2-1
TGTGCCAGCAGCTTACTAGCGGGAGGGCTGAATGAGCAGTTCTTC	CASSLLAGGLNEQFF	TRBD2	.	TRBV11-2	TRBJ2-1
TGTGCCAGCAGCGTGGGGACCCATCCCTCCTACGAGCAGTACTTC	CASSVGTHPSYEQYF	.	few	TRBV9	TRBJ2-7
TGTGCCAGCAGACTAAAGGCAGCGTCCTCCTACGAGCAGTACTTC	CASRLKAASSYEQYF	.	.	TRBV3-1/TRBV3-2	TRBJ2-7
TGTGCCAGTAGTAAGGGACAGGTAGAGCAGTACTTC	CASSKGQVEQYF	TRBD1	.	TRBV19	TRBJ2-7
TGTGCCAGCAGCCAAGGGGGACAGGGGGATGGCTACACCTTC	CASSQGGQGDGYTF	TRBD1	.	TRBV3-1/TRBV3-2	TRBJ1-2
TGCGCCAGCAGCGGGACGGGGACTAATGAAAAACTGTTTTTT	CASSGTGTNEKLFF	.	.	TRBV5-1	TRBJ1-4
TGTGCCTGGATTGGACAGCTCGGTGAAAAACTGTTTTTT	CAWIGQLGEKLFF	.	.	TRBV30	TRBJ1-4
TGTGCCAGCAGCTACAGGGGGGGGGCTCCTGAAGCTTTCTTT	CASSYRGGAPEAFF	TRBD1	.	TRBV11-2	TRBJ1-1
TGTGCCAGCAGCTTCCGGGACCCATACCCCCACAATGAGCAGTTCTTC	CASSFRDPYPHNEQFF	.	.	TRBV5-6	TRBJ2-1
TGTGCCAGCAGCGCACCGGGACCGGGACCCTACGAGCAGTACTTC	CASSAPGPGPYEQYF	.	.	TRBV6-5	TRBJ2-7
TGTGCCAGCAGGATATGGGACAGGGGTTACACAGATACGCAGTATTTT	CASRIWDRGYTDTQYF	TRBD1	.	TRBV5-4	TRBJ2-3
TGTGCCAGCACCCCACAACCGGGACTAGCCGGTGAGCAGTACTTC	CASTPQPGLAGEQYF	TRBD2	once	TRBV2	TRBJ2-7
TGTGCCAGCAGCCGTCGGACAGGGGGCGCGGTAGCTGAAGCTTTCTTT	CASSRRTGGAVAEAFF	TRBD1	.	TRBV13	TRBJ1-1
TGTGCCAGCAGCGTAGGTACTAGCGGGAGGGCAATTCGAGAGACCCAGTACTTC	CASSVGTSGRAIRETQYF	TRBD2	.	TRBV9	TRBJ2-5
TGTGCCAGAAGCTTATTGACAGGGGGTGTCCTTATGAACACTGAAGCTTTCTTT	CARSLLTGGVLMNTEAFF	TRBD1	.	TRBV5-3	TRBJ1-1
TGTGCCAGTATGGGACAGAACACCGGGGAGCTGTTTTTT	CASMGQNTGELFF	.	.	TRBV19	TRBJ2-2
TGTGCCAGCACCGAGGGGGAACGGATTCCACCCCTCCACTTT	CASTEGERIPPLHF	.	.	TRBV6-5	TRBJ1-6
TGTGCCAGCAGTGGAACAGGGGCGGATCAGCCCCAGCATTTT	CASSGTGADQPQHF	TRBD1	once	TRBV25-1	TRBJ1-5
TGTGCCAGCAGCTACTCTGGCACTGAAGCTTTCTTT	CASSYSGTEAFF	.	.	TRBV13	TRBJ1-1
TGTGCCAGCAGCTTGCTGGGGACTAGCATGAATGAGCAGTTCTTC	CASSLLGTSMNEQFF	TRBD2	.	TRBV5-4	TRBJ2-1
TGTGCCACCAGTGACCCGACTCCATTGACTGAAGCTTTCTTT	CATSDPTPLTEAFF	.	.	TRBV24-1	TRBJ1-1
TGTGCCAGCAGCTTATTAGGGAACACCATATATTTT	CASSLLGNTIYF	.	.	TRBV7-6	TRBJ1-3
TGTGCCACCAGTGATACCGATGCGGGAGGAGAGACCCAGTACTTC	CATSDTDAGGETQYF	TRBD2	.	TRBV24-1	TRBJ2-5
TGTGCCAGCAGCAGACGGGGAAATTCACCCCTCCACTTT	CASSRRGNSPLHF	.	.	TRBV6-5	TRBJ1-6
TGTGCTAGTGGTTTTAGCACCGGGGAGCTGTTTTTT	CASGFSTGELFF	.	.	TRBV12-5	TRBJ2-2
TGTGCCAGCAGCCCCCCAGAGCTAGCGGGGGGAGATACGCAGTATTTT	CASSPPELAGGDTQYF	.	.	TRBV21-1	TRBJ2-3
TGTGCCAGCAGCTTAGGAGCTGTGACCCTGAACACTGAAGCTTTCTTT	CASSLGAVTLNTEAFF	.	once	TRBV7-8	TRBJ1-1
TGCAGCGTTGATGGCGGGAGAGGGGATGAGCAGTTCTTC	CSVDGGRGDEQFF	TRBD2	.	TRBV29-1	TRBJ2-1
TGTGCCAGCAGCCTGGCGGGACTAGCGGGCAATGAGCAGTTCTTC	CASSLAGLAGNEQFF	TRBD2	.	TRBV7-3	TRBJ2-1
TGTGCCAGCAGCTTAGGTTTTCTAGCAGCTTACAATGAGCAGTTCTTC	CASSLGFLAAYNEQFF	.	.	TRBV7-9	TRBJ2-1
TGTGCCAGCAGCGTAACTAGCGGGACCTACGAGCAGTACTTC	CASSVTSGTYEQYF	TRBD2	.	TRBV9	TRBJ2-7
TGTGCCAGCTCACCACTTACCTCAGGACTCGGGCCCTACGAGCAGTACTTC	CASSPLTSGLGPYEQYF	.	.	TRBV18	TRBJ2-7
TGTGCCAGCAGCCAAGCCCTAAGCATGGGAAGCTATGGCTACACCTTC	CASSQALSMGSYGYTF	.	.	TRBV3-1/TRBV3-2	TRBJ1-2
TGTGCCAGCAGCGTTGCGATCCCTGGCGAAGCTTTCTTT	CASSVAIPGEAFF	.	.	TRBV9	TRBJ1-1
TGTGCCAGCGGGGCGCGGTTCACAGATACGCAGTATTTT	CASGARFTDTQYF	.	.	TRBV12-3/TRBV12-4	TRBJ2-3
TGTGCCAGCAGCCTGACAGTATCCGGGGAGCTGTTTTTT	CASSLTVSGELFF	.	.	TRBV7-3	TRBJ2-2
TGTGCCATCCTAGAAGCGGGGACCTACAATGAGCAGTTCTTC	CAILEAGTYNEQFF	TRBD2	.	TRBV10-3	TRBJ2-1
TGTGCCAGCAGCCATCGAACCGGGACAGGGACCTCCTACGAGCAGTACTTC	CASSHRTGTGTSYEQYF	TRBD1	.	TRBV3-1/TRBV3-2	TRBJ2-7
TGTGCCAGCAGCTTAGGCAGTCAGAACGAGCAGTACTTC	CASSLGSQNEQYF	.	.	TRBV11-2	TRBJ2-7
TGTGCCAGCAGTTCGGATAGGGAGAGGGCTTTCTTT	CASSSDRERAFF	.	.	TRBV27	TRBJ1-1
TGTGCCAGCAGTCCCTGGGGGGTGAGAGAAAAACTGTTTTTT	CASSPWGVREKLFF	.	once	TRBV25-1	TRBJ1-4
TGTGCCAGCAGTGAAGGCTACGAGCAGTACTTC	CASSEGYEQYF	.	.	TRBV2	TRBJ2-7
TGTGCCAGCAGCTTAGCGGTGGCCCCTGGAAACACCATATATTTT	CASSLAVAPGNTIYF	.	.	TRBV7-8	TRBJ1-3
TGTGCCAGCGGTAGCGGGCCTCAAGAGACCCAGTACTTC	CASGSGPQETQYF	TRBD2	.	TRBV9	TRBJ2-5
TGTGCCAGCAGCGTGACAGGGGTCTCTGGAAACACCATATATTTT	CASSVTGVSGNTIYF	TRBD1	few	TRBV9	TRBJ1-3
TGTGCCACCAGTGATCCCTGGGGGGCCGAGCAGTACTTC	CATSDPWGAEQYF	.	.	TRBV24-1	TRBJ2-7